These 16 T cell receptor beta chains were sequenced from one sample in a study of T cell changes during pregnancy in multiple sclerosis. Data came from immunoSEQ multiplex PCR; TCRdb stores just in-frame clones and leaves some out. The table records under 70,000 clones, around 92% of them present only once. The source was peripheral blood, collected after pregnancy. The receptors derive from a female donor in good health, enrolled as a control in a pregnancy study.

This chain uses TRBV4-1 with TRBJ1-1; tentatively, D is TRBD1 (6 bases). Germline V CDR1 and CDR2: MGHRA, YSYEKL. V was clipped by 4 bases and J by 1 base, with 10 bases between them. CDR3 length equals 14 residues. CDR3 coding DNA: TGCGCCAGCAGCCGAGGACAGTGGAACACTGAAGCTTTCTTT. As protein: CASSRGQWNTEAFF.

This clone has only one observation. In DNA, the CDR3 is TGTGCCAGCTCACCAAATCCCTCTCAAACAGGGTCGGGGCCCCAGCATTTT. Translation: CASSPNPSQTGSGPQHF. The rearrangement uses TRBV18 and TRBJ1-5; maybe TRBD1 (6 bases). Germline V gene data show CDR1 as KGHSH and CDR2 as LQKENI. Trimming stripped 2 bases from V and 9 bases from J, with 23 bases between. The CDR3 covers 17 residues. Full variable domain (remainder filled in from reference TRBV18 and TRBJ1-5): NAGVMQNPRHLVRRRGQEARLRCSPMKGHSHVYWYRQLPEEGLKFMVYLQKENIIDESGMPKERFSAEFPKEGPSILRIQQVVRGDSAAYFCASSPNPSQTGSGPQHFGDGTRLSIL.

The chain links TRBV27 to TRBJ2-1, with TRBD2 identical over 13 bases. Germline-derived CDR1 and CDR2 are MNHEY and SMNVEV (reference sequence). V was clipped by 6 bases and J by 4 bases; unmatched bases: 6. This CDR3 has 16 residues. DNA of the CDR3: TGTGCCAGCAGATTGACTAGCGGGGGGCCTTACAATGAGCAGTTCTTC. Protein sequence: CASRLTSGGPYNEQFF.

The chain uses TRBV5-1 and TRBJ1-4; perhaps TRBD1 as D (6 bases). Trimming cost V 1 base and J 5 bases, with 12 bases left between them. CDR3 length equals 15 residues. Germline CDR1 and CDR2: SGHRS and YFSETQ. CDR3 sequence: CASSLQGHSNEKLFF. DNA of the CDR3: TGCGCCAGCAGCTTGCAGGGACATAGCAATGAAAAACTGTTTTTT.

This clone was observed a single time. The V call is TRBV5-4, the J call TRBJ1-2, with TRBD1 as a possible D gene (5 bases). The germline V and J ends were trimmed by 0 bases and 7 bases, with 10 bases remaining between them. In germline, CDR1 is SGHNT, CDR2 YYREEE (reference sequence). The CDR3 is 13 amino acids. The CDR3 region is CASSLGGRSGYTF. The CDR3 nucleotides are TGTGCCAGCAGCTTGGGGGGGAGGTCTGGCTACACCTTC.

This sequence joins TRBV5-1 and TRBJ2-2; perhaps TRBD1 as D (6 bases). The CDR3 covers 15 residues. Germline-derived CDR1 and CDR2 are SGHRS and YFSETQ. Between the trimmed V and J ends, which lost 0 bases and 4 bases, there was a span of 10 bases. The CDR3 DNA sequence: TGCGCCAGCAGCTTGGGACAGGCGGTCACCGGGGAGCTGTTTTTT. Amino acids: CASSLGQAVTGELFF.

The rearrangement uses TRBV30 and TRBJ1-5; D remains ambiguous. Germline-derived CDR1 and CDR2 are GTSNPN and SVGIG (reference sequence). The V gene lost 5 bases and the J gene lost 6 bases, with 14 bases spanning the gap. The CDR3 consists of 13 residues. Written as DNA, the CDR3 is TGTGCCTGGGGACCAGCGGCGGGTCAGCCCCAGCATTTT. This encodes CAWGPAAGQPQHF.

The chain couples TRBV6-1 to TRBJ1-1; D gene uncertain. Germline-derived CDR1 and CDR2 are MNHNS and SASEGT. Trimming pared 4 bases from V and 0 bases from J, leaving 9 bases between. This CDR3 contains 14 residues. CDR3 coding DNA: TGTGCCAGCAGTGTTGGTAGCATGAACACTGAAGCTTTCTTT. Translating gives CASSVGSMNTEAFF.

J is TRBJ1-2 and V is TRBV4-3; D not certain. This CDR3 has 14 amino acids. From germline, CDR1 is LGHNA and CDR2 YSLEER. Trimming left V 0 bases short and J 2 bases short, with 7 bases between. DNA of the CDR3: TGCGCCAGCAGCCAAGACAGAACGAACTATGGCTACACCTTC. Translation gives CASSQDRTNYGYTF.

The chain links TRBV7-8 to TRBJ2-3, with a possible D match to TRBD2 (5 bases). The CDR3 extends over 12 amino acids. V was clipped by 3 bases and J by 5 bases, with 6 bases between them. Per the germline V gene, CDR1 is SGHVS and CDR2 is FQNEAQ. Here the CDR3 reads CASSFRGDTQYF. CDR3 nucleotides: TGTGCCAGCAGCTTCCGGGGAGATACGCAGTATTTT. The whole variable domain, remainder taken from reference TRBV7-8 and TRBJ2-3, is GAGVSQSPRYKVAKRGQDVALRCDPISGHVSLFWYQQALGQGPEFLTYFQNEAQLDKSGLPSDRFFAERPEGSVSTLKIQRTQQEDSAVYLCASSFRGDTQYFGPGTRLTVL.

The CDR3 coding sequence is TGCGCCAGCAGCTATCGACAGGGGAGTTGGGGGGAGCTGTTTTTT. Its translation is CASSYRQGSWGELFF. This chain links TRBV4-3 with TRBJ2-2; 8 positions agree with TRBD1. This CDR3 has 15 amino acids. Germline CDR1 and CDR2: LGHNA and YSLEER. V lost 5 bases and J lost 8; bases outside the gene matches: 10.

The chain is built from TRBV7-9 and TRBJ1-6; D unclear. This CDR3 contains 15 residues. V was cut by 5 bases and J by 7 bases, with 15 bases left in between. From germline, CDR1 is SEHNR and CDR2 FQNEAQ (reference sequence). CDR3 amino acids: CASSPHIAGNSPLHF. The CDR3 nucleotides read TGTGCCAGCAGCCCACATATCGCGGGGAATTCACCCCTCCACTTT.

This clone was detected once. The chain's CDR3 is CASSRDTANYGYTF. The CDR3 region has the DNA TGTGCCAGCAGTAGGGACACCGCTAACTATGGCTACACCTTC. The V gene is TRBV2, the J gene TRBJ1-2; perhaps TRBD1 as D (6 bases). V lost 5 bases and J 0 bases, leaving 10 bases between the germline ends. Germline V gene sequence: CDR1 SNHLY, CDR2 FYNNEI. CDR3 size: 14 residues.

V gene TRBV9 combines with J gene TRBJ2-1; weak D call: TRBD2 (7 bases). The CDR3 is 15 residues long. From germline, CDR1 is SGDLS and CDR2 YYNGEE. V dropped 0 bases and J dropped 3 bases, with 10 bases sitting between them. This CDR3 is CASSVAGGHYNEQFF. CDR3 DNA sequence: TGTGCCAGCAGCGTAGCGGGGGGCCACTACAATGAGCAGTTCTTC.

This chain uses TRBV7-2 with TRBJ2-7, with 7 bases identical to TRBD2. The germline V gene has CDR1 SGHTA and CDR2 FQGNSA. The V and J ends lost 5 bases and 7 bases, in that order; junction bases with no gene match: 2. This CDR3 is built from 11 residues. The CDR3 loop reads CASSQGGEQYF. The CDR3 nucleotides are TGTGCCAGCAGCCAGGGAGGGGAGCAGTACTTC.

The chain is built from TRBV21-1 and TRBJ1-1; the D call TRBD1 from the table was never checked on the DNA. TRBV21-1 is designated a pseudogene. The CDR3 has 14 residues. The CDR3 nucleotides read TGTGCCAGCAACACCTGGGCAGGCCGCACTGAAGCTTTCTTT. Its protein product is CASNTWAGRTEAFF.